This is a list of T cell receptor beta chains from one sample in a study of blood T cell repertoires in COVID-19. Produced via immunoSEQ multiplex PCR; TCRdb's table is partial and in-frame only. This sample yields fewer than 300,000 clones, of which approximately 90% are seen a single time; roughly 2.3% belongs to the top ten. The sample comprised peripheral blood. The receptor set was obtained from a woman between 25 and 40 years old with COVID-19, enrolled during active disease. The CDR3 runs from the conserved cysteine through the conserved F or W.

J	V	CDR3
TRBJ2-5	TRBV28	CASASSQGQETQYF
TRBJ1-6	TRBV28	CASSFNSNNSPLHF
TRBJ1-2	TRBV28	CASGTRIDGYTF
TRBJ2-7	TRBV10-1	CASSTAVWGSPYEQYF
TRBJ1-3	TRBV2	CASIAQGDSGNTIYF
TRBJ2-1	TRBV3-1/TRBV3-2	CASSPTDYYNEQFF
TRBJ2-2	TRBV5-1	CASSFPGGNTGELFF
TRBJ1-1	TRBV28	CASRELGTGSDTEAFF
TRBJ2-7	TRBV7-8	CASSLRDISYEQYF
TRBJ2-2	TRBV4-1	CASSQAAAGGTGELFF
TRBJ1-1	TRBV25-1	CASSELEGREAEAFF
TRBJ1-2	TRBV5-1	CASSLVEGSAPDYGYTF
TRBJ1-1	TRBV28	CASSLRDRATEAFF
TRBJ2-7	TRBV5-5	CASSLVGGVTYEQYF
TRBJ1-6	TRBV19	CASSIPGLGFSPLHF
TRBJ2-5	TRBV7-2	CASSYGGGPGETQYF
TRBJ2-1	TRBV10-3	CAISESASGSTYNEQFF
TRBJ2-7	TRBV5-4	CASSLGGSTSYEQYF
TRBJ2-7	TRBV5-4	CASSLEASGAYEQYF
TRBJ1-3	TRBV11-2	CASSPGTGGTTIYF
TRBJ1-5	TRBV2	CASSEIQGGNQPQHF
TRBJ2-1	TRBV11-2	CASSPNIKEQFF
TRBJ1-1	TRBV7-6	CASSLGQGESFF
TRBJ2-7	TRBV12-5	CASGTPRDTSSYEQYF
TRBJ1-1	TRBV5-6	CASSLVTGGSTEAFF
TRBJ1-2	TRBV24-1	CATSDPDRGYGYTF
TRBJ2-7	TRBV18	CASSPVGSYEQYF
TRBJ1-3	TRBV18	CASSPTGGSSGNTIYF
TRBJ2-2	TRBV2	CASRWGLFANTGELFF
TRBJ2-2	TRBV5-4	CASSLDGRAAGELFF
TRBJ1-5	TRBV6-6	CATGGQNNQPQHF
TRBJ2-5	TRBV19	CASSIRRLSQETQYF
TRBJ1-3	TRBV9	CASSVGGFDAGNTIYF
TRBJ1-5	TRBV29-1	CSVGNPGQPQHF
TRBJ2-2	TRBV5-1	CASSTQGSPTGELFF
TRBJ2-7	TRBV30	CAWSPSVDEQYF
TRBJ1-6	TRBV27	CASSTFGADLHF
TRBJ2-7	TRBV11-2	CASSASGNSYEQYF
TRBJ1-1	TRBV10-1	CASSESGTGAPNTEAFF
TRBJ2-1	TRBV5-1	CASSPSGGNEYSEQFF
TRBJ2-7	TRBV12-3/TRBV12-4	CASSLTGVYEQYF
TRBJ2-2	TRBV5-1	CASSLRGGNTGELFF
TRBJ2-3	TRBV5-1	CASTISGITAPDTQYF
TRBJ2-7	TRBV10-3	CAIRAAYEQYF
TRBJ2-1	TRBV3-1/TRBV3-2	CASSSRTSYNEQFF
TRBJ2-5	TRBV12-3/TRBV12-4	CASSTYGGETQYF